This T cell receptor beta chain was found in a study of PD-L1 blockade in urothelial cancer. The repertoire was sequenced with immunoSEQ multiplex PCR; TCRdb's copy has only in-frame clones and lacks some. The sample yields 40,000 to 60,000 clones, less than 85% seen once. Noted time point: pretreatment peripheral blood. Patients yielded 1 to 8 samples each, pretreatment and on-treatment. This receptor was taken from a man between 65 and 80 years old with urothelial cancer. This material consisted of PBMCs, taken around atezolizumab (anti-PD-L1) treatment.

Here the CDR3 DNA reads TGTGCCCGCCAACAGTTCTCTGGGGCCAACGTCCTGACTTTC. It translates to CARQQFSGANVLTF. The rearrangement uses TRBV2 and TRBJ2-6, with no clear D. The V and J ends lost 11 bases and 0 bases respectively, with 11 bases between them. The length of the CDR3 is 14 residues. Germline V gene sequence: CDR1 SNHLY, CDR2 FYNNEI.